Listed below are T cell receptor beta chains from one sample, sequenced in a study of shared T cell receptors in the human thymus. Produced via immunoSEQ multiplex PCR; TCRdb's table is partial and in-frame only. This sample has hundreds of thousands of clones, with approximately 95% found just once. The source material was thymocytes. Every receptor here comes from a human donor. Each CDR3 is given with its conserved first and last residue. The D gene is left open where the match is weak. Only some rows state a clone size, as once, few, many or a class for expanded clones.

>TRBJ2-1|TRBV28|.|.
TGTGCCAGCACCAACAGGTCCAGGGGTCCCTACAATGAGCAGTTCTTC
CASTNRSRGPYNEQFF
>TRBJ2-5|TRBV28|.|TRBD2
TGTGCCAGCAGTTTCGGCGGGAGCGTACAAGAGACCCAGTACTTC
CASSFGGSVQETQYF
>TRBJ1-1|TRBV7-2|.|.
TGTGCCAGCAGCTTAGTAGGACAGTCGAACACTGAAGCTTTCTTT
CASSLVGQSNTEAFF
>TRBJ2-7|TRBV9|.|.
TGTGCCAGCAGCGCCCCCGGGCAGGGAACCATCGAGCAGTACTTC
CASSAPGQGTIEQYF
>TRBJ1-2|TRBV7-9|few|.
TGTGCCAGCACCCAGGGAGGGGCAGCCTATGGCTACACCTTC
CASTQGGAAYGYTF
>TRBJ1-1|TRBV5-4|.|.
TGTGCCAGCAGCTTGAGGTCAGAGTCCACTGAAGCTTTCTTT
CASSLRSESTEAFF
>TRBJ2-3|TRBV4-2|once|.
TGTGCCAGCAGCCACCTGATAGATAAGCCAGATACGCAGTATTTT
CASSHLIDKPDTQYF
>TRBJ2-2|TRBV19|.|.
TGTGCCAGTAGTATAGGACCAGGGGACCTCAACACCGGGGAGCTGTTTTTT
CASSIGPGDLNTGELFF
>TRBJ1-3|TRBV4-2|once|.
TGTGCCAGCAGCCAAGAAAGAGTTGGGGGGGTCCACTCTGGAAACACCATATATTTT
CASSQERVGGVHSGNTIYF
>TRBJ1-3|TRBV5-4|.|.
TGTGCCAGCAGCTCCTTCGGTTCCGATGCGACTGGAAACACCATATATTTT
CASSSFGSDATGNTIYF
>TRBJ2-5|TRBV27|.|.
TGTGCCAGCAGTCTCCTAGGTAGCCTGGGGGAGACCCAGTACTTC
CASSLLGSLGETQYF
>TRBJ2-7|TRBV6-5|.|.
TGTGCCACTACCCAGGGGCGGCATGGGTACGAGCAGTACTTC
CATTQGRHGYEQYF
>TRBJ1-3|TRBV5-4|.|TRBD1
TGTGCCAGCAGCCCCCGAATGGGAGGGGGCACTGGAAACACCATATATTTT
CASSPRMGGGTGNTIYF
>TRBJ1-5|TRBV21-1|.|.
TGTGCCAGCAGCAAAGGTCAGGCCCACGAACCCCAGCATTTT
CASSKGQAHEPQHF
>TRBJ1-2|TRBV29-1|.|TRBD1
TGCAGCGTGGGACAGGGGACCGCGATTGGTGGCTACACCTTC
CSVGQGTAIGGYTF
>TRBJ2-3|TRBV29-1|.|.
TGCAGCGTTGAGGACAGTAATACGCAGTATTTT
CSVEDSNTQYF
>TRBJ2-2|TRBV29-1|.|TRBD2
TGCAGCGGGGGGACTAGCGGGAACGAGCTGTTTTTT
CSGGTSGNELFF
>TRBJ2-6|TRBV28|few|.
TGTGCCAGCAGCCCTGGGGGGACGCGGCAAGTCGGGGCCAACGTCCTGACTTTC
CASSPGGTRQVGANVLTF
>TRBJ2-1|TRBV2|.|TRBD2
TGTGCCAGCTGCAATTTAGCGGGAGCGTTCGAGGGGAATGAGCAGTTCTTC
CASCNLAGAFEGNEQFF
>TRBJ2-7|TRBV27|.|TRBD1
TGTGCCAGCAGCTCAATTGGGGGGACAGGGGTGATCGAGCAGTACTTC
CASSSIGGTGVIEQYF
>TRBJ2-7|TRBV28|.|.
TGTGCCAGCAGCCACGGACAGACCCGCTCCTACGAGCAGTACTTC
CASSHGQTRSYEQYF
>TRBJ1-5|TRBV10-2|.|TRBD1
TGCGCCAGCAATACAGGGGGTTTTGTCTTCGGCAATCAGCCCCAGCATTTT
CASNTGGFVFGNQPQHF
>TRBJ2-7|TRBV28|once|.
TGTGCCAGCAGTTTCAGACCGGCAGGGATGAATGGTGAGCAGTACTTC
CASSFRPAGMNGEQYF
>TRBJ1-2|TRBV7-9|.|.
TGTGCCAGCAGCTTAGCCCCAACAGAGATTTATGGCTACACCTTC
CASSLAPTEIYGYTF
>TRBJ2-1|TRBV9|.|TRBD1
TGTGCCAGCAGCCGAACAGGGGGGAGTGAGCAGTTCTTC
CASSRTGGSEQFF
>TRBJ1-2|TRBV29-1|once|.
TGCAGCGTTGAAGATCCTGAAGGGCGGTTCGGCTACACCTTC
CSVEDPEGRFGYTF
>TRBJ1-1|TRBV20-1|few|.
TGCAGTGCAAGCGTAGGAGCTTTCTTT
CSASVGAFF
>TRBJ2-3|TRBV7-2|once|TRBD2
TGTGCCAGCAGCGACACCGGACTAGCGGGAGACCTAAGCACAGATACGCAGTATTTT
CASSDTGLAGDLSTDTQYF
>TRBJ2-7|TRBV5-8|.|TRBD2
TGTGCCAGCCGTGGACACCCGGGGACTATTTCCTACGAGCAGTACTTC
CASRGHPGTISYEQYF
>TRBJ1-3|TRBV7-2|.|.
TGTGCCAGCAGCTTACACGGATCCTCTGGAAACACCATATATTTT
CASSLHGSSGNTIYF
>TRBJ1-1|TRBV11-3|once|.
TGTGCCAGCAGCCCCATGGGGGACACTGAAGCTTTCTTT
CASSPMGDTEAFF
>TRBJ2-1|TRBV10-3|.|TRBD2
TGTGCCGCACTTCGGTGGCTAGCGGTCTACAATGAGCAGTTCTTC
CAALRWLAVYNEQFF
>TRBJ1-5|TRBV6-5|.|.
TGTGCCAGCAGTTACTCAGGGGATCAGCCCCAGCATTTT
CASSYSGDQPQHF
>TRBJ1-3|TRBV6-6|.|TRBD1
TGTGCCAGCAGTGGGACAGGGGAAAACACCATATATTTT
CASSGTGENTIYF